A single sample is the source of the 5 T cell receptor beta chains below, sequenced in a study of cytomegalovirus exposure and HLA in healthy donors. PCR primers comprised 60 Vbeta and 13 Jbeta primers. Sequencing was performed with immunoSEQ multiplex PCR; in TCRdb, only in-frame clones are kept and a portion is missing. Seen here are approximately 180,000 clones, about 72% observed once, and the top ten hold 2.5%. Sequencing was performed on PBMCs. The source is a human donor in good health.

The chain recombines TRBV6-1 with TRBJ2-1; tentative D call: TRBD2 (6 bases). Trimming cost V 6 bases and J 10 bases, with 13 bases left between them. The CDR3 has 12 amino acids. From germline, CDR1 is MNHNS and CDR2 SASEGT. DNA of the CDR3: TGTGCCAGCAGGAACGGGAGATCAGAGCAGTTCTTC. Translated: CASRNGRSEQFF.

In this sample, this clone turned up once. V gene TRBV4-2 combines with J gene TRBJ1-2, with no clear D. Trimming removed 1 base from V and 4 bases from J, with 7 bases in between. CDR3 length equals 13 residues. Germline loops: CDR1 LGHNA, CDR2 YNFKEQ. The DNA of the CDR3 is TGTGCCAGCAGCCAAGCTGACTTCTATGGCTACACCTTC. This sequence encodes CASSQADFYGYTF.

The genes are TRBV5-1 and TRBJ1-1; D unresolved. This CDR3 has 14 amino acids. Germline CDR1 and CDR2: SGHRS and YFSETQ. Between the trimmed V and J ends, which lost 1 base and 1 base, there was a span of 8 bases. For the CDR3, the DNA is TGCGCCAGCAGCTTGACCGCAGGGAACACTGAAGCTTTCTTT. Translating gives CASSLTAGNTEAFF.

This clone was detected only once. One end of the junction does not line up with germline, which may come from a read error. The genes are TRBV7-7 and TRBJ2-7, with D perhaps matching TRBD1 (5 bases). The CDR3 is 13 amino acids. Germline values: CDR1 SSHAT, CDR2 FNYEAQ (reference sequence). In DNA form, the CDR3 reads TGTGCTAGCAGCCCCGACGACAGACGCGAGCAGTACTTC. It yields the protein CASSPDDRREQYF.

V usage is TRBV29-1 and J usage is TRBJ1-1; D unresolved. The CDR3 consists of 11 residues. Trimming took off 3 bases at V and 6 bases at J, with 8 bases between the two ends. CDR1 is SQVTM and CDR2 is ANQGSEA in the germline V gene. The CDR3 region is CSVDLGAEAFF. As DNA, the CDR3 is TGCAGCGTTGACTTGGGCGCTGAAGCTTTCTTT.